Ten or more counts support the clone carrying this T cell receptor (beta chain). Antigen: not known. The CDR3 is 13 amino acids. Trimming stripped 8 bases from V and 7 bases from J, with 14 bases between. Germline CDR1 reads MDHEN; CDR2 reads SYDVKM. The study based diagnoses on clinical symptoms, serum thyroxine and TRAb, thyroid ultrasound and orbital computed tomography. Extraction of PBMCs used around 9.6 ml of fresh peripheral blood. The source of the sample is a study of T cells in Graves' hyperthyroidism and ophthalmopathy. Study information: Peripheral blood collection took place at initial diagnosis, before any treatment. Findings and caveats of the study: Most clonotypes expanded in the thyroid (above 0.001) were also present in blood.

TCR beta CDR3 regions were amplified from RNA. The TCR CDR3 first-round RT-PCR relied on the HTBI primer set. Each CDR3 protein gets one entry after TCRdb re-called the multiplex PCR reads with MiXCR. The sample contains about 280,000 distinct CDR3 sequences, 20% to 25% of which appear only once. This clonotype was obtained from a man between 35 and 55 years old with Graves' hyperthyroidism that later progressed to Graves' ophthalmopathy. Sequenced material: blood. This chain connects TRBV28 to TRBJ2-2, with D unclear. The CDR3 loop is CASGSMVSGELFF. The CDR3 DNA sequence: TGTGCCAGCGGTTCGATGGTTAGCGGGGAGCTGTTTTTT.